This TCR beta chain derives from a study of CD8 T cell repertoires and HIV-1 epitope variants. Study as a whole: Controls were a CMV, EBV and flu pool, Ebola AY9, and no peptide. Epitopes were three Gag families plus Nef HW9 and YT9. Findings of the study overall: Most of the nine antigen-specific clonotypes appeared cross-reactive to autologous or escape variants.

The CDR3 is 18 residues long. The V end lost 5 bases, the J end lost 3 bases, and 23 bases lay between the germline ends. Germline V gene sequence: CDR1 LNHDA, CDR2 SQIVND (reference sequence). Sequencing was performed with immunoSEQ multiplex PCR; in TCRdb, only in-frame clones are kept and a portion is missing. The sample records almost 4,500 clones, more than 60% being singletons. A remark on this clone: Antigen: not known.

The source of this sequence is a male donor with HIV. V is TRBV19 and J is TRBJ1-5, with D possibly TRBD1 on 6 matching bases. The sequencing input was cultured CD8+ T cells derived from PBMCs. The CDR3 sequence: CASSVRDITTKFNQPQHF. The CDR3 DNA reads as TGTGCCAGTAGTGTGCGGGACATCACGACTAAATTCAATCAGCCCCAGCATTTT. Complete variable domain (other parts from reference TRBV19 and TRBJ1-5): DGGITQSPKYLFRKEGQNVTLSCEQNLNHDAMYWYRQDPGQGLRLIYYSQIVNDFQKGDIAEGYSVSREKKESFPLTVTSAQKNPTAFYLCASSVRDITTKFNQPQHFGDGTRLSIL.